The entry that follows covers one TCR beta chain sequence. This sample is drawn from a study of T cell changes during pregnancy in multiple sclerosis. From germline, CDR1 is SQVTM and CDR2 ANQGSEA. This CDR3 spans 13 amino acids. Clones were sequenced by immunoSEQ multiplex PCR, and TCRdb holds only the in-frame ones, with some missing. The sample includes roughly 83,000 clones, roughly nine tenths of them seen just once. The chain uses TRBV29-1 and TRBJ2-3; D is perhaps TRBD1 (6 bases). Sequenced material: PBMCs, taken in the first trimester of pregnancy. This clonotype originated in a female donor in good health, serving as a control in a pregnancy study. Some clones in this sample may be carry-over from other donors' samples. The CDR3 nucleotides read TGCAGTGTCCCACAGGGAAGCACAGATACGCAGTATTTT. Amino acid sequence: CSVPQGSTDTQYF.